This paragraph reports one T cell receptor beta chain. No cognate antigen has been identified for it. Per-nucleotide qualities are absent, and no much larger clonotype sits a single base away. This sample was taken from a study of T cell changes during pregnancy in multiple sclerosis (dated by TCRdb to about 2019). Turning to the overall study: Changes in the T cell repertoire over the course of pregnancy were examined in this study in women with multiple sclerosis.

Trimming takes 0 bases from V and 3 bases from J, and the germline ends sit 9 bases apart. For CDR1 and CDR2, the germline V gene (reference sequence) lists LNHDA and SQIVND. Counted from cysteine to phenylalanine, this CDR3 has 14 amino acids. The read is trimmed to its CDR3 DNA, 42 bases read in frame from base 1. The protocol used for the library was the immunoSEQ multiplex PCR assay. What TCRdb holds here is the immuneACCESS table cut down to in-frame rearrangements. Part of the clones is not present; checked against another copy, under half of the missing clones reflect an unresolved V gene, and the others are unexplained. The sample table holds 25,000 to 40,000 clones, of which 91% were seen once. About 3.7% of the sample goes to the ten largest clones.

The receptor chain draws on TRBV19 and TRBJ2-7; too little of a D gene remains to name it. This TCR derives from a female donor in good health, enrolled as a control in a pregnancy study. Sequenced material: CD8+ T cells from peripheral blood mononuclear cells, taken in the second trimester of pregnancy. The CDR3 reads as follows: CASSIDSNNYEQYF. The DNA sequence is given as TGTGCCAGTAGTATAGACTCAAACAACTACGAGCAGTACTTC.